A selection of T cell receptor beta chains follows, all from one sample in a study of control samples from healthy donors and cancer patients. Some clones are missing from TCRdb's copy, which holds only in-frame ones; the method was immunoSEQ multiplex PCR. The sample has over 150,000 clones, around 94% seen once. What was sequenced was PBMCs. The source is a man between 60 and 70 years old with colorectal cancer. Both conserved end residues are part of each CDR3. A D gene is named only where the DNA matches it firmly. Size tells how often a clone was seen (once, few, many) or the class of an expanded clone, and some rows leave it out.

d_call: -; j_call: TRBJ1-6; cdr3_length: 13; clone_size: -; v_call: TRBV18; cdr3_aa: CASSPQEGSPLHF; cdr3_nt: TGTGCCAGCTCACCACAGGAGGGCTCACCCCTCCACTTT
d_call: -; j_call: TRBJ1-1; cdr3_length: 14; clone_size: -; v_call: TRBV14; cdr3_aa: CASSQDGGKTEAFF; cdr3_nt: TGTGCCAGCAGCCAAGATGGGGGGAAAACTGAAGCTTTCTTT
d_call: TRBD1; j_call: TRBJ2-5; cdr3_length: 14; clone_size: -; v_call: TRBV27; cdr3_aa: CASSGDRAQETQYF; cdr3_nt: TGTGCCAGCAGTGGGGACAGGGCGCAAGAGACCCAGTACTTC
d_call: TRBD2; j_call: TRBJ2-4; cdr3_length: 15; clone_size: -; v_call: TRBV5-8; cdr3_aa: CASSLFGGGANIQYF; cdr3_nt: TGTGCCAGCAGCTTGTTCGGCGGGGGGGCAAACATTCAGTACTTC
d_call: -; j_call: TRBJ2-3; cdr3_length: 16; clone_size: -; v_call: TRBV7-9; cdr3_aa: CASSLDRGQTIGTQYF; cdr3_nt: TGTGCCAGCAGCTTAGATCGGGGTCAGACCATTGGTACGCAGTATTTT
d_call: -; j_call: TRBJ1-2; cdr3_length: 14; clone_size: -; v_call: TRBV24-1; cdr3_aa: CATSDLWQNYGYTF; cdr3_nt: TGTGCCACCAGTGATTTGTGGCAGAACTATGGCTACACCTTC
d_call: -; j_call: TRBJ1-6; cdr3_length: 16; clone_size: -; v_call: TRBV4-1; cdr3_aa: CASSQDQPNGASPLHF; cdr3_nt: TGCGCCAGCAGCCAAGATCAACCGAATGGGGCTTCACCCCTCCACTTT
d_call: -; j_call: TRBJ2-7; cdr3_length: 14; clone_size: once; v_call: TRBV18; cdr3_aa: CASSPRGDPYEQYF; cdr3_nt: TGTGCCAGCTCACCTCGGGGAGACCCCTACGAGCAGTACTTC
d_call: TRBD2; j_call: TRBJ2-1; cdr3_length: 16; clone_size: -; v_call: TRBV3-1/TRBV3-2; cdr3_aa: CASSQYSGGPYNEQFF; cdr3_nt: TGTGCCAGCAGCCAATATAGCGGGGGACCCTACAATGAGCAGTTCTTC
d_call: -; j_call: TRBJ1-5; cdr3_length: 13; clone_size: -; v_call: TRBV6-4; cdr3_aa: CASKTSGNQPQHF; cdr3_nt: TGTGCCAGCAAGACAAGTGGCAATCAGCCCCAGCATTTT
d_call: TRBD1; j_call: TRBJ2-5; cdr3_length: 13; clone_size: -; v_call: TRBV9; cdr3_aa: CASSLTGEGTQYF; cdr3_nt: TGTGCCAGCAGCTTAACAGGGGAAGGGACCCAGTACTTC
d_call: -; j_call: TRBJ1-1; cdr3_length: 16; clone_size: -; v_call: TRBV5-4; cdr3_aa: CASSFGPGGGNTEAFF; cdr3_nt: -
d_call: -; j_call: TRBJ2-6; cdr3_length: 12; clone_size: -; v_call: TRBV7-9; cdr3_aa: CALGAGANVLTF; cdr3_nt: TGTGCCCTAGGGGCTGGGGCCAACGTCCTGACTTTC
d_call: -; j_call: TRBJ2-1; cdr3_length: 11; clone_size: -; v_call: TRBV4-2; cdr3_aa: CASGGIREQFF; cdr3_nt: TGTGCCAGCGGGGGGATCAGGGAGCAGTTCTTC
d_call: -; j_call: TRBJ1-4; cdr3_length: 16; clone_size: -; v_call: TRBV6-6; cdr3_aa: CASSYSKGQINEKLFF; cdr3_nt: TGTGCCAGCAGTTACTCGAAGGGTCAGATTAATGAAAAACTGTTTTTT
d_call: -; j_call: TRBJ2-7; cdr3_length: 16; clone_size: -; v_call: TRBV19; cdr3_aa: CASSISPLSGAYEQYF; cdr3_nt: TGTGCCAGTAGTATTAGCCCCCTGTCAGGGGCCTACGAGCAGTACTTC
d_call: -; j_call: TRBJ2-5; cdr3_length: 13; clone_size: -; v_call: TRBV18; cdr3_aa: CASSLGLQETQYF; cdr3_nt: TGTGCCAGCTCACTTGGTCTCCAAGAGACCCAGTACTTC
d_call: TRBD1; j_call: TRBJ1-3; cdr3_length: 17; clone_size: -; v_call: TRBV4-1; cdr3_aa: CASSRGGQSGPRNTIYF; cdr3_nt: TGCGCCAGCAGCCGCGGGGGACAGTCGGGGCCCCGAAACACCATATATTTT
d_call: -; j_call: TRBJ2-5; cdr3_length: 14; clone_size: -; v_call: TRBV10-3; cdr3_aa: CAISEALSQETQYF; cdr3_nt: TGTGCCATCAGTGAAGCCCTATCCCAAGAGACCCAGTACTTC
d_call: -; j_call: TRBJ1-4; cdr3_length: 16; clone_size: -; v_call: TRBV5-4; cdr3_aa: CASSFGGAGNNEKLFF; cdr3_nt: TGTGCCAGCAGCTTCGGGGGCGCCGGGAATAATGAAAAACTGTTTTTT
d_call: -; j_call: TRBJ1-3; cdr3_length: 16; clone_size: -; v_call: TRBV19; cdr3_aa: CASSPRQVSSGNTIYF; cdr3_nt: TGTGCCAGTAGTCCCCGACAGGTCAGCTCTGGAAACACCATATATTTT
d_call: -; j_call: TRBJ2-7; cdr3_length: 12; clone_size: -; v_call: TRBV30; cdr3_aa: CAWSRQAGEQYF; cdr3_nt: TGTGCCTGGAGTAGACAGGCAGGCGAGCAGTACTTC